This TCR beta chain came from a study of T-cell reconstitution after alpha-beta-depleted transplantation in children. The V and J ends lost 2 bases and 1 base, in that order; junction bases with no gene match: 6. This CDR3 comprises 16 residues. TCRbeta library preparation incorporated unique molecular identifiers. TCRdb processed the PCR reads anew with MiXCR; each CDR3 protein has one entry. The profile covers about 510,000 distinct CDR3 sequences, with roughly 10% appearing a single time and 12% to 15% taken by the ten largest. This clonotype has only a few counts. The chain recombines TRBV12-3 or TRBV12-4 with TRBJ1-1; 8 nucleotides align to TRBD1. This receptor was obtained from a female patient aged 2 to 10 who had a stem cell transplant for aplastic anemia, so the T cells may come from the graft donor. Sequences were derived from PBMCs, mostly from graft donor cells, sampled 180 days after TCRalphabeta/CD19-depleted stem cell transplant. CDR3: CASSLSPGQENTEAFF. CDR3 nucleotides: TGTGCCAGCAGTTTATCCCCGGGACAGGAGAACACTGAAGCTTTCTTT.